Below are 19 T cell receptor beta chains sequenced from a single sample in a study of T cell responses to AZD1222 COVID-19 vaccine. Profiling relied on immunoSEQ multiplex PCR, and the TCRdb table lists in-frame clones only, not all of them. The sample carries about 100,000 clones, roughly nine tenths recorded once. Sequences were derived from peripheral blood, sampled on day 0 of AZD1222 vaccination. These receptor sequences come from an adult in good health.

The genes are TRBV3-1 (or the pseudogene TRBV3-2) and TRBJ1-2, with D possibly matching TRBD1 (5 bases). Trimming pared 1 base from V and 8 bases from J, leaving 17 bases between. CDR1 and CDR2 (germline): LGHDT, YNNKEL (reference sequence). This CDR3 spans 15 amino acids. The CDR3 DNA is TGTGCCAGCAGCCAAGCGGAGGGGCGATGGTGGGGCTACACCTTC. This gives the protein CASSQAEGRWWGYTF.

The CDR3 DNA is TGTGCCAGCAGCTTAGGGGCCCGCCCAGAGACCCAGTACTTC. It encodes CASSLGARPETQYF. The gene calls are TRBV11-3 and TRBJ2-5; D is uncertain. Germline CDR1 is SGHNT and CDR2 is YENEEA. V was pared by 1 base and J by 4 bases, with 10 bases between. The CDR3 sequence is 14 residues long.

The chain uses TRBV4-1 and TRBJ2-1; no reliable D call. V was cut by 3 bases and J by 3 bases, with 21 bases left in between. Per germline, CDR1 MGHRA and CDR2 YSYEKL. This CDR3 is built from 18 residues. The CDR3 is CASSHLGVGPRVYNEQFF. In DNA form, the CDR3 reads TGCGCCAGCAGCCACCTTGGGGTGGGCCCTAGAGTCTACAATGAGCAGTTCTTC.

V is TRBV7-9 and J is TRBJ1-1; tentatively, D is TRBD1 (6 bases). The V gene lost 5 bases and the J gene lost 2 bases, with 12 bases spanning the gap. Per germline, CDR1 SEHNR and CDR2 FQNEAQ (reference sequence). The CDR3 is 14 residues long. In nucleotides, the CDR3 is TGTGCCAGCAGCCCCCAACAGGGAAACACTGAAGCTTTCTTT. As protein: CASSPQQGNTEAFF.

The gene calls are TRBV7-9 and TRBJ2-5; D not resolved. V was pared by 2 bases and J by 1 base, with 5 bases between. The CDR3 covers 13 residues. Germline V lookup: CDR1 SEHNR, CDR2 FQNEAQ (reference sequence). The CDR3 loop is CASSLSVQETQYF. DNA for the CDR3: TGTGCCAGCAGCTTATCGGTCCAAGAGACCCAGTACTTC.

The rearrangement joins TRBV6-5 to TRBJ1-2; D is unclear. The germline V and J ends were trimmed by 6 bases and 2 bases, with 10 bases remaining between them. This CDR3 has 13 residues. Germline CDR1 MNHEY, CDR2 SVGAGI. CDR3 region: CASRLDMNYGYTF. In DNA form, the CDR3 reads TGTGCCAGCAGATTAGACATGAACTATGGCTACACCTTC.

The V gene is TRBV11-2, the J gene TRBJ2-1; TRBD2 agrees at 7 bases. The CDR3 runs 17 residues. J lost 9 bases, V lost 3 bases, and 17 bases had no gene match. Germline CDR1 and CDR2: SGHAT and FQNNGV. The CDR3 sequence: CASSFQNAVAGRGEQFF. For the CDR3, the DNA is TGTGCCAGCAGCTTCCAGAATGCAGTAGCGGGCCGGGGTGAGCAGTTCTTC.

Only one count was recorded for this clone. The chain employs TRBV5-1 and TRBJ2-1, with unresolved D. The CDR3 consists of 15 residues. V was clipped by 0 bases and J by 0 bases, with 7 bases between them. The germline V gene encodes CDR1 SGHRS and CDR2 YFSETQ. This chain's CDR3 is CASSLEDSSYNEQFF. The CDR3, as DNA: TGCGCCAGCAGCTTGGAGGATAGCTCCTACAATGAGCAGTTCTTC.

This clone turned up a few times. This sequence joins TRBV19 and TRBJ1-5, with TRBD1 as a possible D gene (6 bases). Germline assignment: CDR1 LNHDA and CDR2 SQIVND (reference sequence). Trimming removed 8 bases at V and 4 bases at J, with 21 bases between. The CDR3 runs to 16 residues. Here the CDR3 reads CASRSTTRTANQPQHF. The CDR3 nucleotides read TGTGCCAGTCGCAGTACGACCCGGACAGCGAATCAGCCCCAGCATTTT.

The chain has TRBV27 and TRBJ2-1, with 7 nucleotides matching TRBD2. This CDR3 spans 15 amino acids. V dropped 5 bases and J dropped 7; count of bases not matched to a gene: 11. The germline CDR1 and CDR2 sequences are MNHEY and SMNVEV (reference sequence). The CDR3 reads CASSRRREGRNEQFF. For the CDR3, the DNA is TGTGCCAGCAGTCGTCGGAGGGAGGGAAGGAATGAGCAGTTCTTC.

This chain's CDR3 is CASSLRTERGTEAFF. The CDR3 DNA follows: TGTGCCAGCTCACTGAGGACAGAGCGGGGCACTGAAGCTTTCTTT. This chain joins TRBV18 and TRBJ1-1; D may be TRBD1 (6 bases). CDR1 is KGHSH, CDR2 LQKENI, per germline. Trimming shortened V by 4 bases and J by 4 bases, and 16 bases separated the two germline ends. The CDR3 consists of 15 residues. Full variable domain (missing parts from reference TRBV18 and TRBJ1-1): NAGVMQNPRHLVRRRGQEARLRCSPMKGHSHVYWYRQLPEEGLKFMVYLQKENIIDESGMPKERFSAEFPKEGPSILRIQQVVRGDSAAYFCASSLRTERGTEAFFGQGTRLTVV.

The CDR3 sequence: CAGSRPAGRDEQYF. CDR3 in DNA: TGTGCCGGATCCCGTCCGGCGGGAAGGGATGAGCAGTACTTC. The rearrangement links TRBV2 to TRBJ2-7; the D gene is possibly TRBD2 (6 bases). Trimming removed 11 bases at V and 7 bases at J, with 24 bases between. This CDR3 spans 14 amino acids. The V gene's germline CDR1 is SNHLY and CDR2 FYNNEI. The variable domain in full, completed from reference TRBV2 and TRBJ2-7, reads EPEVTQTPSHQVTQMGQEVILRCVPISNHLYFYWYRQILGQKVEFLVSFYNNEISEKSEIFDDQFSVERPDGSNFTLKIRSTKLEDSAMYFCAGSRPAGRDEQYFGPGTRLTVT.

The chain links TRBV30 to TRBJ2-6; D gene uncertain. Germline lookup yields CDR1 GTSNPN and CDR2 SVGIG (reference sequence). This CDR3 spans 14 amino acids. Deletions cut 0 bases from V and 0 bases from J, with 3 bases between. The CDR3 nucleotides are TGTGCCTGGAGTGTTGTCTCTGGGGCCAACGTCCTGACTTTC. This gives the protein CAWSVVSGANVLTF.

This rearrangement joins TRBV7-6 to TRBJ2-1; D might be TRBD2 (5 bases). The V end lost 5 bases, the J end lost 9 bases, and 8 bases lay between the germline ends. Germline values: CDR1 SGHVS, CDR2 FNYEAQ. This CDR3 spans 11 amino acids. The CDR3: CASSREGEQFF. In nucleotides, the CDR3 is TGTGCCAGCAGCCGTGAGGGTGAGCAGTTCTTC.

This clone is a singleton in its sample. The chain links TRBV18 to TRBJ1-6; a weak D match, TRBD1 (5 bases). V gave up 2 bases and J gave up 5 bases, with 10 bases separating them. CDR1 KGHSH and CDR2 LQKENI come from the germline V gene. The CDR3 sequence is 15 residues long. This chain's CDR3 is CASSPGGRNNSPLHF. The CDR3 coding sequence is TGTGCCAGCTCACCAGGGGGAAGGAATAATTCACCCCTCCACTTT.

The chain couples TRBV3-1 (or the pseudogene TRBV3-2) to TRBJ1-2; no clear D. Trimming pared 3 bases from V and 0 bases from J, leaving 5 bases between. The germline V gene encodes CDR1 LGHDT and CDR2 YNNKEL (reference sequence). The CDR3 consists of 13 residues. CDR3 nucleotide sequence: TGTGCCAGCAGCCAGGGCTCTAACTATGGCTACACCTTC. Translated: CASSQGSNYGYTF.

DNA of the CDR3: TGTGCCAGTAGTTCCAAGGAGGGCCTCGGCGAAAAACTGTTTTTT. It codes for CASSSKEGLGEKLFF. The chain has TRBV19 and TRBJ1-4; D unresolved. Trimming removed 5 bases from V and 8 bases from J, with 18 bases in between. This CDR3 has 15 amino acids. CDR1 is LNHDA and CDR2 is SQIVND in the germline V gene (reference sequence).

The chain carries TRBV28 and TRBJ2-5; 7 nucleotides align to TRBD1. V lost 6 bases and J lost 2; bases outside the gene matches: 6. The CDR3 totals 14 residues. In germline, CDR1 is MDHEN, CDR2 SYDVKM. The CDR3: CASSKGQSQETQYF. In DNA form, the CDR3 reads TGTGCCAGCAGCAAGGGACAGAGTCAAGAGACCCAGTACTTC.

This clone was seen a single time. The chain carries TRBV5-6 and TRBJ1-6; D possibly corresponds to TRBD1 (5 bases). Germline loops: CDR1 SGHDT, CDR2 YYEEEE. The CDR3 is 17 amino acids. V shed 1 base and J shed 3 bases, with 14 bases lying between them. CDR3 residues: CASSLMGTAIYNSPLHF. CDR3 bases: TGTGCCAGCAGCTTGATGGGGACGGCGATCTATAATTCACCCCTCCACTTT.